This T cell receptor (beta chain) was identified during a study of pediatric ulcerative colitis. Germline loops: CDR1 SGHTA, CDR2 FQGNSA. Trimming stripped 0 bases from V and 5 bases from J, with 12 bases between. This CDR3 comprises 15 residues. Sequencing used immunoSEQ multiplex PCR; TCRdb keeps in-frame clones, though not all of them. In the table there are tens of thousands of clones, 85% to 90% of which are singletons. The specimen sequenced was blood. This sequence was found in a boy younger than 18 who was a control in a study of pediatric ulcerative colitis. The rearrangement uses TRBV7-2 and TRBJ2-3; a possible D gene is TRBD2 (6 bases). DNA of the CDR3: TGTGCCAGCAGCTTAGCCGTGGAGGGAATAGATACGCAGTATTTT. Its translation: CASSLAVEGIDTQYF.